These T cell receptor beta chains were read from a single sample in a study of T cell changes during pregnancy in multiple sclerosis. Assay: immunoSEQ multiplex PCR; the TCRdb copy retains only in-frame clones and omits some. Of about 23,000 clones in the sample, around 89% were seen once. The sample in question was CD8+ T cells from peripheral blood mononuclear cells, obtained in the first trimester of pregnancy. All receptors come from a female donor with multiple sclerosis, enrolled in a pregnancy study. CDR3s leave out the opening cysteine and the closing phenylalanine or tryptophan.

v_call	j_call	cdr3_aa
TRBV27	TRBJ1-2	ASSPRPRDGYT
TRBV19	TRBJ2-5	ASSPARETQY
TRBV5-1	TRBJ2-3	ASSYYGGTTDTQY
TRBV28	TRBJ2-1	ASSLYYNEQF
TRBV29-1	TRBJ1-1	SVEATGAGTEAF
TRBV9	TRBJ1-2	ASSARGTNYGYT
TRBV7-9	TRBJ2-3	ASSSSTVRDTQY
TRBV13	TRBJ1-4	ASSAGWGEKLF
TRBV7-9	TRBJ2-3	ASSFPGLAGTDTQY
TRBV28	TRBJ2-7	ASSLLRDSPHYEQY
TRBV4-2	TRBJ2-1	ASSQDLSGGVVEQF
TRBV4-3	TRBJ2-3	ASSQDWGLATADTQY
TRBV5-4	TRBJ2-7	ATSDRQWGREQY
TRBV9	TRBJ1-4	ASSTTGLANEKLF
TRBV2	TRBJ2-1	ASSERAESSYNEQF
TRBV29-1	TRBJ1-1	SALQGEAF
TRBV19	TRBJ2-1	ASSIAWRSLSYNEQF
TRBV4-3	TRBJ2-1	ASSHWGGTGGFDEQF
TRBV7-2	TRBJ2-2	ASSIYSGGTGELF
TRBV30	TRBJ1-1	AWSPYTEAF
TRBV7-3	TRBJ2-3	ASSLIGGTDTQY
TRBV25-1	TRBJ2-1	ASSQIGVDEQF
TRBV6-6	TRBJ2-7	ASSLTGEGGYEQY
TRBV4-2	TRBJ1-4	ASSQGRSGGSEKLF
TRBV6-4	TRBJ2-6	ASSDRGGANVLT
TRBV7-2	TRBJ2-1	ASSLGEAAGASYNEQF
TRBV4-3	TRBJ2-5	ASSQDGTGRPQETQY
TRBV4-3	TRBJ1-1	ASSQDFSGNTEAF
TRBV7-9	TRBJ1-5	ASTGQGNQPQH
TRBV19	TRBJ1-1	ASSIDGGRNTEAF
TRBV7-6	TRBJ1-2	ALPTAMGYT
TRBV11-2	TRBJ2-3	ASSWMGASVDTQY
TRBV15	TRBJ1-3	ATSRDMDSSGNTIY
TRBV30	TRBJ1-1	AWTQGWTEAF
TRBV7-9	TRBJ1-1	ASSLVVGVSNTEAF
TRBV4-3	TRBJ2-7	ASSQELSEVGEQY
TRBV29-1	TRBJ2-5	SGSGRGDQETQY
TRBV27	TRBJ2-3	ASSILAPDSVDTQY
TRBV7-9	TRBJ2-7	ASSLSGSSYEQY
TRBV5-6	TRBJ2-3	ASSLVGAADTQY
TRBV6-6	TRBJ2-2	ASSQHGRDTGELF
TRBV14	TRBJ2-7	ASSQDREGSYEQY
TRBV7-3	TRBJ2-2	ASSVGTVNTGELF
TRBV5-6	TRBJ2-7	ASSFGLGGNEQY
TRBV27	TRBJ1-5	ASSLTGGRGRKPNQPQH
TRBV6-4	TRBJ2-1	ASSRDRSINEQF
TRBV2	TRBJ1-1	ASTTSGGAEAF
TRBV6-6	TRBJ1-2	ASSLMTGPNYGYT
TRBV28	TRBJ2-2	ASSLSTGELF
TRBV11-2	TRBJ2-3	ASSLATDTQY
TRBV6-1	TRBJ2-7	ASRGLDYEQY
TRBV7-9	TRBJ1-2	ASSLLGTGGDGYT
TRBV7-9	TRBJ1-4	ASNYGEKLF
TRBV27	TRBJ2-7	ASSLAGGYEQY